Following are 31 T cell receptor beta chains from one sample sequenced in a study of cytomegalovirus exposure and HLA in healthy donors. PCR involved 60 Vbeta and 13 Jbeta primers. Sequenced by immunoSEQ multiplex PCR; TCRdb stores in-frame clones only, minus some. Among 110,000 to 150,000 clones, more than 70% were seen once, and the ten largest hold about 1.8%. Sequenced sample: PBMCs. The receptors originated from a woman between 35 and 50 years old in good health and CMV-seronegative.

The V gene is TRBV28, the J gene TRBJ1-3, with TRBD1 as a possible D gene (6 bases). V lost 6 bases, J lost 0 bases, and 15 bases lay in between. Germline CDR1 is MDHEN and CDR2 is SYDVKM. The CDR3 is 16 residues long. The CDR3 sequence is CASRGSTGRSGNTIYF. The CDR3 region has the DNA TGTGCCAGCAGAGGGTCGACAGGTCGCTCTGGAAACACCATATATTTT.

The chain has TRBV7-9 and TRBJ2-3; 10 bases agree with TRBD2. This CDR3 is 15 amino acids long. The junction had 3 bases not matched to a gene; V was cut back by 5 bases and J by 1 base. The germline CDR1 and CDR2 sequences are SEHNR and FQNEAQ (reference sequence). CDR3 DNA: TGTGCCAGCAGCAGAGCGGGGGGGGGCACAGATACGCAGTATTTT. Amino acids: CASSRAGGGTDTQYF.

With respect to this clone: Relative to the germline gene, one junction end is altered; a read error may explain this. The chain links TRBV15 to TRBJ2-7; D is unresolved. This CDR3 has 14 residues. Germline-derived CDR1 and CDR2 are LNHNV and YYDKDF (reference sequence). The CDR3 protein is CATSSDANSYGQYF. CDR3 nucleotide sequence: TGTGCCACCAGCAGTGATGCGAACTCCTACGGGCAGTACTTC.

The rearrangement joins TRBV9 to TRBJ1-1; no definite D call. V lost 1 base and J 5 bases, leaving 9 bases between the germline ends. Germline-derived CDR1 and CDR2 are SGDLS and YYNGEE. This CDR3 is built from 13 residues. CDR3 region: CASSVNRGTEAFF. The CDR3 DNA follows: TGTGCCAGCAGCGTAAACCGAGGGACTGAAGCTTTCTTT.

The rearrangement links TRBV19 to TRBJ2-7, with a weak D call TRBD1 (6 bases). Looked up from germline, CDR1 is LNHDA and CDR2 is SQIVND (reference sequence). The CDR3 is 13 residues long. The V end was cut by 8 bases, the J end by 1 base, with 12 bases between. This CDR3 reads CASQTTGSYEQYF. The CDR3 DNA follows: TGTGCCAGTCAAACCACAGGGTCCTACGAGCAGTACTTC.

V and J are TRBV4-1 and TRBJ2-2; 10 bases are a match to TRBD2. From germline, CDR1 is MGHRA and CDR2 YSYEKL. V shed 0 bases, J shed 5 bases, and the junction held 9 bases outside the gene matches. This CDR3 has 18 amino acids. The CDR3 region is CASSQDRTSGEKTGELFF. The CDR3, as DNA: TGCGCCAGCAGCCAAGACAGAACTAGCGGGGAAAAAACCGGGGAGCTGTTTTTT.

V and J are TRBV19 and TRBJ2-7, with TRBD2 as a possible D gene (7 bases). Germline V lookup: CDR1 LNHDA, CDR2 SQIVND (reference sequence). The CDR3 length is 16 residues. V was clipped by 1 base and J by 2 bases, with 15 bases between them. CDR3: CASSIGGGAHPYEQYF. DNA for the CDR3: TGTGCCAGTAGTATAGGAGGGGGGGCACACCCCTACGAGCAGTACTTC. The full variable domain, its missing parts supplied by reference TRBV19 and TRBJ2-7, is DGGITQSPKYLFRKEGQNVTLSCEQNLNHDAMYWYRQDPGQGLRLIYYSQIVNDFQKGDIAEGYSVSREKKESFPLTVTSAQKNPTAFYLCASSIGGGAHPYEQYFGPGTRLTVT.

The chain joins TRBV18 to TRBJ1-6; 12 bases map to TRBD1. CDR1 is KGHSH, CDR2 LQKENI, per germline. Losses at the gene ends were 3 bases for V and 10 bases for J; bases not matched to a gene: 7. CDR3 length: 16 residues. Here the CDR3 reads CASSPWDRGLQSPLHF. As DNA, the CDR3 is TGTGCCAGCTCACCCTGGGACAGGGGGCTACAATCACCCCTCCACTTT.

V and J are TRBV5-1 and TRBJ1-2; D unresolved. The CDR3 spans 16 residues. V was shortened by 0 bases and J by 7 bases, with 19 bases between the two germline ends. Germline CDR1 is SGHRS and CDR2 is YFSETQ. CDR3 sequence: CASSLGLFGAAVGYTF. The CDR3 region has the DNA TGCGCCAGCAGCTTGGGATTATTCGGCGCCGCGGTTGGCTACACCTTC.

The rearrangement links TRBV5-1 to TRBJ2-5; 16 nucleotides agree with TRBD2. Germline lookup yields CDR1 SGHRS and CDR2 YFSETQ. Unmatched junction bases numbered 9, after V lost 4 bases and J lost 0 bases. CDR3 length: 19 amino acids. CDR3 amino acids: CASSLMPGLAGGYQETQYF. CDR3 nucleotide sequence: TGCGCCAGCAGCCTAATGCCGGGACTAGCGGGGGGGTACCAAGAGACCCAGTACTTC.

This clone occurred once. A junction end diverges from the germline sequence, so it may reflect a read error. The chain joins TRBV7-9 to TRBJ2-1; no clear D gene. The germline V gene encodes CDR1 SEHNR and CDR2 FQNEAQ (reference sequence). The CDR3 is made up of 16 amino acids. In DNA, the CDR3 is TGTTCCAGCAGCCCGATAAGTAGGAGCTCCTACAATGAGCAGTTCTTC. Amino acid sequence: CSSSPISRSSYNEQFF.

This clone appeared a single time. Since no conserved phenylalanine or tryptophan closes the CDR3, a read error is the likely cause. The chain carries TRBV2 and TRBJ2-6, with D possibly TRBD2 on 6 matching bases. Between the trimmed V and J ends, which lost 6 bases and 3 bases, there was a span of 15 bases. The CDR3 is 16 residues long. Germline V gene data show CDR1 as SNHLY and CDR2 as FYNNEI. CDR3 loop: CASSQSLGGGANVLTS. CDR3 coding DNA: TGTGCCAGCAGCCAATCGTTGGGGGGTGGGGCCAACGTCCTGACTTCC.

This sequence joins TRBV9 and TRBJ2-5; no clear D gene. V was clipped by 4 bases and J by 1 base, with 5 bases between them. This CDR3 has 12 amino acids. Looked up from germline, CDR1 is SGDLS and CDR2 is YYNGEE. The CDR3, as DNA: TGTGCCAGCAGCCGTCCCCAAGAGACCCAGTACTTC. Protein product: CASSRPQETQYF.

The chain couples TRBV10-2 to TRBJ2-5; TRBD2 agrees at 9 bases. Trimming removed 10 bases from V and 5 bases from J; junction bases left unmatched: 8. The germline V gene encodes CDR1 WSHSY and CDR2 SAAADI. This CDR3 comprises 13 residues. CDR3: CAIAGGARETQYF. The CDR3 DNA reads TGCGCCATTGCGGGGGGGGCGAGGGAGACCCAGTACTTC.

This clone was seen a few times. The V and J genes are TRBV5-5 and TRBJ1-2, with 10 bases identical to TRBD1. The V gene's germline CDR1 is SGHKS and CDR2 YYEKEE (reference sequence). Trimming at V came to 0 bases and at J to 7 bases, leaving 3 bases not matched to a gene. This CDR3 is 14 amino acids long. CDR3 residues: CASSLGDRGLGYTF. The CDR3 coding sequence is TGTGCCAGCAGCTTGGGGGACAGGGGACTTGGCTACACCTTC.

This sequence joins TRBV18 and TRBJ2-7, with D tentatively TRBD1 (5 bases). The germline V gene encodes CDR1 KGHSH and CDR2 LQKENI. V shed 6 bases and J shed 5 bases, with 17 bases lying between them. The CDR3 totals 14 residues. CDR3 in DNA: TGTGCCAGCTCTCCAGGACAAGGCCCCCACGAGCAGTACTTC. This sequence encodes CASSPGQGPHEQYF.

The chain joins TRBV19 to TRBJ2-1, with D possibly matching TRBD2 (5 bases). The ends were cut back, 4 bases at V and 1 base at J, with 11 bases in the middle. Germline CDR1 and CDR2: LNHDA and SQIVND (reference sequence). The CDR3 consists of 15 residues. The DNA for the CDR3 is TGTGCCAGTAGTAGTGGCGGGTTTTCCTACAATGAGCAGTTCTTC. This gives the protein CASSSGGFSYNEQFF.

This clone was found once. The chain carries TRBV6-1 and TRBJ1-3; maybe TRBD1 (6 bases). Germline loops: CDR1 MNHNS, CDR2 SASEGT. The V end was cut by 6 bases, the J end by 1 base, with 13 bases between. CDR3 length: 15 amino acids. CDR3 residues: CASRTGQVSGNTIYF. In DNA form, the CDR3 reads TGTGCCAGCAGGACAGGCCAAGTTTCTGGAAACACCATATATTTT.

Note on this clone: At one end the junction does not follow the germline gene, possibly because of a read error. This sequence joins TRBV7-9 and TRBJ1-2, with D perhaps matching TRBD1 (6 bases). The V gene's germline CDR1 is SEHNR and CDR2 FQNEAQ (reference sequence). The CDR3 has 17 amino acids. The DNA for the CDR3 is TGTTCCAGCAGCTTTCCCGCCGGGACACAAAATAACTATGGCTACACCTTC. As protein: CSSSFPAGTQNNYGYTF.

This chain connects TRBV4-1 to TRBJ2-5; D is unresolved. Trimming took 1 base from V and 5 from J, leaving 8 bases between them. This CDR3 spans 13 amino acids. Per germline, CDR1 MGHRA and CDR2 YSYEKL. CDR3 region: CASSQAVMETQYF. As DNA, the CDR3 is TGCGCCAGCAGCCAAGCGGTGATGGAGACCCAGTACTTC.

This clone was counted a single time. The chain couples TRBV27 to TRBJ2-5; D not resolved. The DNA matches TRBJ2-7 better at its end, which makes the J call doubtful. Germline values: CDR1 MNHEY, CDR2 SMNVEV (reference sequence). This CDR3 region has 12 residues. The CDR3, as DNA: TGTGCCAGCAGTTTAAATGGTTACGAGCAGTACTTC. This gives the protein CASSLNGYEQYF.

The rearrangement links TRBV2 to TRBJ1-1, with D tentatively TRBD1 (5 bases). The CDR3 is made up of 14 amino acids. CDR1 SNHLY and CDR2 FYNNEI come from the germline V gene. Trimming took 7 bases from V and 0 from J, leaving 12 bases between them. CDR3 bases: TGTGCCAGCACCCTGACAGTATTGAACACTGAAGCTTTCTTT. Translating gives CASTLTVLNTEAFF. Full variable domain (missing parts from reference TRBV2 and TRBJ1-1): EPEVTQTPSHQVTQMGQEVILRCVPISNHLYFYWYRQILGQKVEFLVSFYNNEISEKSEIFDDQFSVERPDGSNFTLKIRSTKLEDSAMYFCASTLTVLNTEAFFGQGTRLTVV.

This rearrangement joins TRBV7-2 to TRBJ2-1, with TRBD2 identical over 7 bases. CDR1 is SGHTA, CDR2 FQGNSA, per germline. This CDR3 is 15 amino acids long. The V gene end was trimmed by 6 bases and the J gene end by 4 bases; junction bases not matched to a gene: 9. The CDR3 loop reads CASRSGTIVYNEQFF. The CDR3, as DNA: TGTGCCAGCAGATCCGGGACTATCGTTTACAATGAGCAGTTCTTC. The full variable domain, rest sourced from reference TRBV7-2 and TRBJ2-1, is GAGVSQSPSNKVTEKGKDVELRCDPISGHTALYWYRQSLGQGLEFLIYFQGNSAPDKSGLPSDRFSAERTGGSVSTLTIQRTQQEDSAVYLCASRSGTIVYNEQFFGPGTRLTVL.

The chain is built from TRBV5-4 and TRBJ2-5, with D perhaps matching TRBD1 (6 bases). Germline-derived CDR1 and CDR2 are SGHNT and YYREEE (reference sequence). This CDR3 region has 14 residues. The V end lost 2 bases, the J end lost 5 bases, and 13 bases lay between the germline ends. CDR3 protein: CASSLRQVGETQYF. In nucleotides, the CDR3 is TGTGCCAGCAGCTTAAGACAGGTTGGGGAGACCCAGTACTTC. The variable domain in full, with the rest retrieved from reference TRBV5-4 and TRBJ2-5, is ETGVTQSPTHLIKTRGQQVTLRCSSQSGHNTVSWYQQALGQGPQFIFQYYREEENGRGNFPPRFSGLQFPNYSSELNVNALELDDSALYLCASSLRQVGETQYFGPGTRLLVL.

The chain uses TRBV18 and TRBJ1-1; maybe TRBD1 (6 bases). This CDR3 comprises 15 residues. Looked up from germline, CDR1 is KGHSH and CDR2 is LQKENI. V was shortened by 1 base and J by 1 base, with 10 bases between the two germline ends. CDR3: CASSPQTGPNTEAFF. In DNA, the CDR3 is TGTGCCAGCTCACCACAAACAGGGCCGAACACTGAAGCTTTCTTT.

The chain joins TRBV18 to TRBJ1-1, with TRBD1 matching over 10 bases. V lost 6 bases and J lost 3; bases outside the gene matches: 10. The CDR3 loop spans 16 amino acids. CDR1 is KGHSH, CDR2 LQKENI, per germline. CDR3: CASSFVAGQGYTEAFF. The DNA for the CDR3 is TGTGCCAGCTCGTTCGTGGCGGGACAGGGGTACACTGAAGCTTTCTTT.

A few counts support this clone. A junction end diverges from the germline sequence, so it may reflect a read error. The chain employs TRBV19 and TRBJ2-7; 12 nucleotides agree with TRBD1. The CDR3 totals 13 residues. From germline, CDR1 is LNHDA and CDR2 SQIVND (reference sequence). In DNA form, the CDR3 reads TGTGCCAGTAGCCAGGGGACAGGGGGCCTCCGGAGCTTC. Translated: CASSQGTGGLRSF.

The DNA of the CDR3 is TGTGCCATCAGGGCGGGGAGCTCCTACGAGCAGTACTTC. Residues: CAIRAGSSYEQYF. The gene calls are TRBV7-9 and TRBJ2-7; possibly TRBD2 for D (6 bases). The germline V gene encodes CDR1 SEHNR and CDR2 FQNEAQ (reference sequence). V gave up 10 bases and J gave up 0 bases, with 13 bases separating them. The CDR3 length is 13 residues.

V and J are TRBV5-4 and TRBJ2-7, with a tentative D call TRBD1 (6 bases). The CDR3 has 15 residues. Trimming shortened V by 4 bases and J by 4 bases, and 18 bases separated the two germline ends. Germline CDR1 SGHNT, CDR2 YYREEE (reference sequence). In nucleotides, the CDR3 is TGTGCCAGCAGCCTGGTCTTGGGCAGGGGATACGAGCAGTACTTC. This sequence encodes CASSLVLGRGYEQYF.

In DNA, the CDR3 is TGTGCCGGCTGTCTGGAGAAGTCTTACAATGAGCAGTTCTTC. This sequence encodes CAGCLEKSYNEQFF. The V call is TRBV30, the J call TRBJ2-1; the D is unclear. This CDR3 is 14 amino acids long. Germline CDR1 is GTSNPN and CDR2 is SVGIG (reference sequence). Trimming shortened V by 8 bases and J by 4 bases, and 18 bases separated the two germline ends.

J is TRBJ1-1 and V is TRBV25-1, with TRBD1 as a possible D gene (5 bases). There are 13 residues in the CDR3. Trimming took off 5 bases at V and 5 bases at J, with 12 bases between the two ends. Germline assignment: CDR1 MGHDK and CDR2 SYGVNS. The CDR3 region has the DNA TGTGCCAGCAGTCCGGGGGGGGAGACTGAAGCTTTCTTT. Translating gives CASSPGGETEAFF. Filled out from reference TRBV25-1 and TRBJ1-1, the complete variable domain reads EADIYQTPRYLVIGTGKKITLECSQTMGHDKMYWYQQDPGMELHLIHYSYGVNSTEKGDLSSESTVSRIRTEHFPLTLESARPSHTSQYLCASSPGGETEAFFGQGTRLTVV.